This T cell receptor (beta chain) was sequenced in a study of T-cell reconstitution after alpha-beta-depleted transplantation in children. This CDR3 is built from 15 residues. CDR1 is DFQATT and CDR2 is SNEGSKA in the germline V gene (reference sequence). Library preparation (for TCRbeta) was performed with unique molecular identifiers. From the PCR reads, TCRdb called clonotypes with MiXCR, one entry per CDR3 protein. The top ten clones hold approximately 3% of a sample with 150,000 to 200,000 distinct CDR3 sequences, approximately 6.6% of them seen once. This clonotype occurred a few times. At one boundary the junction diverges from the germline segment, which might be a read error.

Specimen: PBMCs from the stem cell graft donor, collected from the stem cell graft. The receptor comes from a human donor who donated a stem cell graft to a child with Wiskott-Aldrich syndrome. V is TRBV20-1 and J is TRBJ1-2; 9 bases fit TRBD1. Here the CDR3 reads CCARDRRTGDYGYTF. CDR3 coding DNA: TGCTGTGCTAGAGACCGCCGGACAGGGGACTATGGCTACACCTTC.